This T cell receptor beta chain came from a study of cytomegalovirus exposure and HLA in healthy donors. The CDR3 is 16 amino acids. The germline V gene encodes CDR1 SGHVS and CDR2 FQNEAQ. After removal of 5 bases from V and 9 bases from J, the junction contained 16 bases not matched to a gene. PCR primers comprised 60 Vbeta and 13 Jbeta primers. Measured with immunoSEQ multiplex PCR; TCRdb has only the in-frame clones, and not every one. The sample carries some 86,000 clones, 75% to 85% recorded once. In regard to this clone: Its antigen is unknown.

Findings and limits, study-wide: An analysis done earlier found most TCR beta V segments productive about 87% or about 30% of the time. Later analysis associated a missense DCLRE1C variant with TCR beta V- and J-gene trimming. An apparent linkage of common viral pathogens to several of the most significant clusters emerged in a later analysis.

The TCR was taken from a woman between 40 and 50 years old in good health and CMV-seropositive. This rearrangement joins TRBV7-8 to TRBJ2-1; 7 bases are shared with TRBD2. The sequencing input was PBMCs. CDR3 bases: TGTGCCAGCAGCCCTGTCGGGGGGACCACGAATGGTGAGCAGTTCTTC. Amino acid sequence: CASSPVGGTTNGEQFF.